This entry describes one T cell receptor beta chain. Its specificity is unknown. The beta constant-region primer was an equimolar mix of two oligonucleotides covering TRBC1 and TRBC2. A 12-nucleotide UMI and the SP2 primer were added to the cDNA 3' end by oligonucleotide ligation. TCRdb passed the UMI-ligation and nested PCR reads through MiXCR, listing each CDR3 protein once. The sample carries around 40,000 distinct CDR3 sequences, 10% to 15% recorded once. CMV status came from CD4+ IFNgamma after overnight CMV lysate stimulation. This sample is drawn from a study of naive and memory T cell subsets. This CDR3 region has 16 residues. Findings and caveats of the study: From naive to CM, EM and EMRA, diversity decreased and Gini increased. Naive and memory repertoire findings lacked a ground truth for validation.

Input material: effector memory CD4+ T cells from blood. As for subset: effector memory, CD45RA- CD27-. The V and J genes are TRBV21-1 and TRBJ2-1; the D call of TRBD1 is as the table states it, not checked on the DNA. TRBV21-1 is noted as a pseudogene. The TCR sequence derives from a human donor in good health. CDR3 DNA sequence: TGTGCCAGCAGCAAACGGTGGACAGGGCTAGGTTATGAGCAGTTCTTC. Translating it yields CASSKRWTGLGYEQFF.